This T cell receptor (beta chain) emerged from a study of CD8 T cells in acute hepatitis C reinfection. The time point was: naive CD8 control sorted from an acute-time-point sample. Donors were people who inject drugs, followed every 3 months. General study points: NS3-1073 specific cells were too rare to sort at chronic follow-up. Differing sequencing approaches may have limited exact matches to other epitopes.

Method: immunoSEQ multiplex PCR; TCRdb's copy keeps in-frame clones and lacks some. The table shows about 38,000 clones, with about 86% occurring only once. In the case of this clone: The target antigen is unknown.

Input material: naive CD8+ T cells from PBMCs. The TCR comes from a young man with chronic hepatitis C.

This chain's CDR3 is CASSLASDSYEQYF. The CDR3 DNA sequence: TGTGCCAGCAGTTTAGCTTCTGATTCCTACGAGCAGTACTTC. The rearrangement uses TRBV27 and TRBJ2-7; unclear D gene. The germline V gene encodes CDR1 MNHEY and CDR2 SMNVEV (reference sequence). Trimming pared 2 bases from V and 1 base from J, leaving 9 bases between. The CDR3 consists of 14 residues.